This T cell receptor beta chain was recorded in a study of cytomegalovirus exposure and HLA in healthy donors. This PCR relied on a set of 60 Vbeta primers and 13 Jbeta primers. Repertoires were generated with immunoSEQ multiplex PCR, while TCRdb's copy carries only in-frame clones and drops some. The sample has fewer than 250,000 clones; about 80% are singletons. The source material was PBMCs. This clonotype originated in a middle-aged man in good health and CMV-seropositive.

CDR3 amino acids: CASSASGIFNEQFF. In DNA, the CDR3 is TGTGCCAGCAGTGCGAGCGGGATCTTCAATGAGCAGTTCTTC. V is TRBV2 and J is TRBJ2-1, with 7 bases fitting TRBD2. The CDR3 loop spans 14 amino acids. Germline CDR1 reads SNHLY; CDR2 reads FYNNEI. V gave up 4 bases and J gave up 6 bases; unmatched junction bases: 6.